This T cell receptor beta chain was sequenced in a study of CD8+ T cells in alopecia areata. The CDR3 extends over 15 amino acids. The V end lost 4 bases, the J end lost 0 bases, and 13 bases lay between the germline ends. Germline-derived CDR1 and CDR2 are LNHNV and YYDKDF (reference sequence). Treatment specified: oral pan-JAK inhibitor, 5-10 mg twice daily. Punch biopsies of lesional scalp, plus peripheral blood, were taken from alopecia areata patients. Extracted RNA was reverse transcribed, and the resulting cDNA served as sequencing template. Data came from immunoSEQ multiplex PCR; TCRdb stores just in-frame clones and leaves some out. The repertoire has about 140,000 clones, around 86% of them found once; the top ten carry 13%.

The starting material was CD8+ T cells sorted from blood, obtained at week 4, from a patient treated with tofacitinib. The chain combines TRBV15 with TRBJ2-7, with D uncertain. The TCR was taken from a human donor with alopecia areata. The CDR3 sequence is CATSNERRSSYEQYF. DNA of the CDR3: TGTGCCACCAGCAACGAGAGGCGGAGCTCCTACGAGCAGTACTTC.